The source of this T cell receptor (beta chain) is a study of PD-1 blockade in classical Hodgkin lymphoma. General study results and limits: Before treatment, TCR diversity in newly diagnosed patients was reportedly lower than in healthy donors.

Sequencing used immunoSEQ multiplex PCR; TCRdb keeps in-frame clones, though not all of them. The sample holds about 39,000 clones, just under 80% seen once. The V gene lost 4 bases and the J gene lost 2 bases, with 16 bases spanning the gap. Germline V CDR1 and CDR2: SGDLS, YYNGEE. The CDR3 is 15 amino acids. Time point indicated: cycle 4 day 1 (C4D1), after more than five weeks of nivolumab. Every one of the patients relapsed after autologous stem cell transplantation (brentuximab vedotin exposure was variable). Complete response, partial response or progressive disease was recorded as best response. This clone was counted between two and nine times. As yet, its antigen is unknown.

The chain employs TRBV9 and TRBJ2-7, with D perhaps TRBD1 or TRBD2 (6 bases each). The sequences come from peripheral blood mononuclear cells (PBMCs), collected before the fourth cycle of nivolumab. The sequence was obtained from a human donor with classical Hodgkin lymphoma. CDR3 loop: CASSPSIGGPYEQYF. In DNA, the CDR3 is TGTGCCAGCAGCCCGTCGATCGGGGGCCCCTACGAGCAGTACTTC.